The 22 T cell receptor beta chains below were found in one sample sequenced in a study of blood T cell repertoires in COVID-19. Data came from immunoSEQ multiplex PCR; TCRdb stores just in-frame clones and leaves some out. The top ten hold under 1.5% of the sample, which has 90,000 to 120,000 clones, about 93% seen once. The sequenced material came from peripheral blood. The source of these receptors is a woman aged 25 to 39 with acute or convalescent COVID-19.

V is TRBV19 and J is TRBJ2-1, with a possible D match to TRBD2 (6 bases). The length of the CDR3 is 17 residues. Trimming left V 4 bases short and J 1 base short, with 17 bases between. Germline values: CDR1 LNHDA, CDR2 SQIVND (reference sequence). In DNA, the CDR3 is TGTGCCAGTAGTACCCCTAGGGAGGTTGGGTCCTACAATGAGCAGTTCTTC. This sequence encodes CASSTPREVGSYNEQFF.

The rearrangement links TRBV14 to TRBJ2-3; possible D gene TRBD2, 5 bases. The CDR3 is made up of 13 amino acids. CDR1 is SGHDN, CDR2 FVKESK, per germline. V was trimmed by 5 bases and J by 6 bases, leaving 12 bases between them. The CDR3 loop reads CASSTNPGDTQYF. CDR3 DNA sequence: TGTGCCAGCAGCACTAACCCGGGGGATACGCAGTATTTT. Filled out from reference TRBV14 and TRBJ2-3, the complete variable domain reads EAGVTQFPSHSVIEKGQTVTLRCDPISGHDNLYWYRRVMGKEIKFLLHFVKESKQDESGMPNNRFLAERTGGTYSTLKVQPAELEDSGVYFCASSTNPGDTQYFGPGTRLTVL.

The chain joins TRBV24-1 to TRBJ1-2; TRBD1 matches 7 bases. Germline V gene data show CDR1 as KGHDR and CDR2 as SFDVKD. There are 15 residues in the CDR3. V shed 3 bases and J 6 bases; nucleotides not matched to a gene: 9. The CDR3 DNA is TGTGCCACCAGTGATGCCCGACAGGGTTGGGATGGCTACACCTTC. It yields the protein CATSDARQGWDGYTF.

In the case of this clone: A junction end diverges from the germline sequence, so it may reflect a read error. The chain carries TRBV6-5 and TRBJ1-1, with TRBD1 identical over 9 bases. This CDR3 spans 12 amino acids. Germline values: CDR1 MNHEY, CDR2 SVGAGI. The CDR3, as DNA: TGTGCCAGCAGTTACCGGACAGGGGCAGATATTTTT. Its translation: CASSYRTGADIF.

By sample fraction, this clone is medium-sized (0.01 to 0.1%). V usage is TRBV5-4 and J usage is TRBJ1-2, with 10 bases that match TRBD1. The CDR3 length is 13 residues. V was pared by 0 bases and J by 11 bases, with 4 bases of the junction left unmatched. Germline CDR1 is SGHNT and CDR2 is YYREEE (reference sequence). Written as DNA, the CDR3 is TGTGCCAGCAGCTTGGCAGGACAGGGGGTATACACCTTC. Amino acids: CASSLAGQGVYTF. Drawing the rest from reference TRBV5-4 and TRBJ1-2, the complete variable domain is ETGVTQSPTHLIKTRGQQVTLRCSSQSGHNTVSWYQQALGQGPQFIFQYYREEENGRGNFPPRFSGLQFPNYSSELNVNALELDDSALYLCASSLAGQGVYTFGSGTRLTVV.

V gene TRBV6-4 combines with J gene TRBJ2-1; D may be TRBD1 (7 bases). CDR3 length: 15 residues. Trimming cost V 3 bases and J 9 bases, with 18 bases left between them. Germline values: CDR1 MRHNA, CDR2 SNTAGT. In DNA form, the CDR3 reads TGTGCCAGCAGTGAAAGTTCGGGTCAGGGGGGTGAGCAGTTCTTC. Translated, it gives CASSESSGQGGEQFF.

J is TRBJ1-2 and V is TRBV24-1; 7 positions match TRBD1. The CDR3 contains 13 residues. The germline CDR1 and CDR2 sequences are KGHDR and SFDVKD. Losses at the gene ends were 3 bases for V and 7 bases for J; bases not matched to a gene: 4. The CDR3 DNA follows: TGTGCCACCAGTGATCCCAGGGGGTTTGGCTACACCTTC. Encoded protein: CATSDPRGFGYTF.

The CDR3 sequence is CASSPQTYGYTF. The CDR3 DNA sequence: TGTGCCAGCAGCCCTCAGACTTATGGCTACACCTTC. The rearrangement links TRBV12-3 or TRBV12-4 to TRBJ1-2; D gene unclear. CDR3 length: 12 amino acids. The ends were cut back, 6 bases at V and 5 bases at J, with 10 bases in the middle.

This chain uses TRBV28 with TRBJ2-4, with TRBD2 as a possible D gene (6 bases). Germline assignment: CDR1 MDHEN and CDR2 SYDVKM. Trimming pared 2 bases from V and 0 bases from J, leaving 20 bases between. CDR3 size: 19 residues. The CDR3 nucleotides read TGTGCCAGCAGTTTAGAGGCGGGGACCCCCACTTTAGCCAAAAACATTCAGTACTTC. Amino acid sequence: CASSLEAGTPTLAKNIQYF. Together with reference TRBV28 and TRBJ2-4, the CDR3 gives the full variable domain: DVKVTQSSRYLVKRTGEKVFLECVQDMDHENMFWYRQDPGLGLRLIYFSYDVKMKEKGDIPEGYSVSREKKERFSLILESASTNQTSMYLCASSLEAGTPTLAKNIQYFGAGTRLSVL.

As DNA, the CDR3 is TGTGCCAGCAGTGACAACAGAGGAGGGGCGATCTACAATGAGCAGTTCTTC. Protein: CASSDNRGGAIYNEQFF. The chain links TRBV6-4 to TRBJ2-1; D possibly corresponds to TRBD2 (6 bases). The CDR3 has 17 amino acids. The V gene's germline CDR1 is MRHNA and CDR2 SNTAGT. Between the trimmed V and J ends, which lost 2 bases and 3 bases, there was a span of 17 bases.

The gene calls are TRBV28 and TRBJ2-5; a possible D gene is TRBD2 (6 bases). V dropped 5 bases and J dropped 2 bases, with 9 bases sitting between them. The CDR3 is 13 amino acids. The germline gives CDR1 MDHEN, CDR2 SYDVKM. CDR3 sequence (DNA): TGTGCCAGCAGTCCGGGACTGCAAGAGACCCAGTACTTC. Its protein is CASSPGLQETQYF. Drawing the rest from reference TRBV28 and TRBJ2-5, the complete variable domain is DVKVTQSSRYLVKRTGEKVFLECVQDMDHENMFWYRQDPGLGLRLIYFSYDVKMKEKGDIPEGYSVSREKKERFSLILESASTNQTSMYLCASSPGLQETQYFGPGTRLLVL.

The table lists this clone with a count of one. V usage is TRBV7-9 and J usage is TRBJ2-2, with D perhaps TRBD1 (6 bases). In germline, CDR1 is SEHNR, CDR2 FQNEAQ (reference sequence). CDR3 length: 16 amino acids. V was clipped by 5 bases and J by 7 bases, with 20 bases between them. The CDR3 DNA follows: TGTGCCAGCAGCCAATCAACCGACAGGATTCACGGGGAGCTGTTTTTT. Its translation is CASSQSTDRIHGELFF.

The chain uses TRBV6-2 or TRBV6-3 and TRBJ1-2; 9 bases align to TRBD1. The CDR3 loop spans 16 amino acids. Germline CDR1 and CDR2: MNHEY and SVGEGT. The V and J ends lost 1 base and 4 bases, in that order; junction bases with no gene match: 7. The CDR3, as DNA: TGTGCCAGCAGTTACTTTATTGTGACAGGGGGCTATGGCTACACCTTC. Translated: CASSYFIVTGGYGYTF.

The genes are TRBV3-1 (or the pseudogene TRBV3-2) and TRBJ1-2; 12 bases match TRBD1. The V and J ends lost 0 bases and 7 bases, in that order; junction bases with no gene match: 3. CDR1 and CDR2 (germline): LGHDT, YNNKEL (reference sequence). The CDR3 loop spans 15 amino acids. CDR3: CASSQDGDRGPGYTF. In DNA, the CDR3 is TGTGCCAGCAGCCAAGATGGGGACAGGGGGCCTGGCTACACCTTC.

CDR3 region: CASSPGNEQFF. In DNA, the CDR3 is TGTGCCAGCAGTCCGGGCAATGAGCAGTTCTTC. The chain has TRBV27 and TRBJ2-1; D is unresolved. The CDR3 extends over 11 amino acids. CDR1 is MNHEY and CDR2 is SMNVEV in the germline V gene (reference sequence). V lost 5 bases, J lost 6 bases, and 5 bases lay in between.

J is TRBJ2-1 and V is TRBV28; 7 bases align to TRBD1. This CDR3 has 17 amino acids. The V segment lost 6 bases and the J segment 0 bases; nucleotides outside the gene matches: 11. Germline CDR1 reads MDHEN; CDR2 reads SYDVKM. In DNA, the CDR3 is TGTGCCAGCAGCTTAAAGGGGGCCATGAGCTCCTACAATGAGCAGTTCTTC. Residues: CASSLKGAMSSYNEQFF.

The genes are TRBV7-3 and TRBJ1-1, with D uncertain. The CDR3 extends over 13 amino acids. Germline V CDR1 and CDR2: SGHTA, FQGTGA. The V and J ends lost 8 bases and 0 bases respectively, with 10 bases between them. The CDR3 here is CASGLALNTEAFF. CDR3 nucleotides: TGTGCCAGCGGACTGGCATTGAACACTGAAGCTTTCTTT.

The chain is built from TRBV9 and TRBJ2-7, with 7 bases that match TRBD1. The germline CDR1 and CDR2 sequences are SGDLS and YYNGEE. The trim removed 4 bases at V and 2 bases at J, leaving 9 bases unmatched. The CDR3 has 15 residues. CDR3 nucleotides: TGTGCCAGCAGCCCGGGGACAGACCCTGCCTACGAGCAGTACTTC. It translates to CASSPGTDPAYEQYF. Full variable domain (outside the CDR3, taken from reference TRBV9 and TRBJ2-7): DSGVTQTPKHLITATGQRVTLRCSPRSGDLSVYWYQQSLDQGLQFLIQYYNGEERAKGNILERFSAQQFPDLHSELNLSSLELGDSALYFCASSPGTDPAYEQYFGPGTRLTVT.

The V call is TRBV7-8, the J call TRBJ1-1, with D perhaps matching TRBD1 (5 bases). V was trimmed by 5 bases and J by 5 bases, leaving 9 bases between them. CDR1 and CDR2 (germline): SGHVS, FQNEAQ. The CDR3 covers 12 residues. For the CDR3, the DNA is TGTGCCAGCAGCACCAGACAGACTGAAGCTTTCTTT. Protein: CASSTRQTEAFF.

J is TRBJ1-6 and V is TRBV11-2, with 9 positions matching TRBD1. With 3 bases clipped from V and 4 bases from J, the junction kept 1 base outside the gene matches. The CDR3 runs to 15 residues. Germline CDR1 is SGHAT and CDR2 is FQNNGV. The CDR3 spells CASSLDRGYNSPLHF. The CDR3 DNA sequence: TGTGCCAGCAGCTTGGACAGGGGATATAATTCACCCCTCCACTTT.

J is TRBJ2-1 and V is TRBV7-8, with 8 bases that match TRBD2. This CDR3 region has 15 residues. Germline-derived CDR1 and CDR2 are SGHVS and FQNEAQ. V lost 1 base to trimming and J lost 4 bases; unmatched junction nucleotides: 3. This CDR3 reads CASSLERGPYNEQFF. The CDR3 DNA reads TGTGCCAGCAGCTTAGAGCGGGGGCCTTACAATGAGCAGTTCTTC. Complete variable domain (other parts from reference TRBV7-8 and TRBJ2-1): GAGVSQSPRYKVAKRGQDVALRCDPISGHVSLFWYQQALGQGPEFLTYFQNEAQLDKSGLPSDRFFAERPEGSVSTLKIQRTQQEDSAVYLCASSLERGPYNEQFFGPGTRLTVL.

This sequence joins TRBV6-6 and TRBJ1-6; 10 positions agree with TRBD1. CDR3 length equals 13 residues. Trimming took 6 bases from V and 7 from J; bases not matched to a gene: 0. The V gene's germline CDR1 is MNHNY and CDR2 SVGAGI (reference sequence). In nucleotides, the CDR3 is TGTGCCAGCAGGGGACAGGGGAATTCACCCCTCCACTTT. Translated, it gives CASRGQGNSPLHF.